Below, 4 T cell receptor beta chains from the same sample are listed, as sequenced in a study of T cell responses to AZD1222 COVID-19 vaccine. Generated by immunoSEQ multiplex PCR, the TCRdb table keeps only in-frame clones and is missing some. The sample contains 100,000 to 150,000 clones, approximately 88% of which appear only once. The sequencing here drew on peripheral blood, taken on day 0 of AZD1222 vaccination. The source of these receptors is an adult in good health.

A single count supports this clone. This rearrangement joins TRBV7-9 to TRBJ1-5, with TRBD1 matching 8 bases. There are 15 residues in the CDR3. CDR1 SEHNR and CDR2 FQNEAQ come from the germline V gene (reference sequence). Trimming at V came to 4 bases and at J to 6 bases, leaving 8 bases not matched to a gene. In nucleotides, the CDR3 is TGTGCCAGCAGCTCAATAGGGACAGGTTTTCAGCCCCAGCATTTT. It yields the protein CASSSIGTGFQPQHF.

CDR3 nucleotide sequence: TGTGCCAGTCAAAGGGGGACAGGGGATTACAATGAGCAGTTCTTC. Translated: CASQRGTGDYNEQFF. The chain couples TRBV6-5 to TRBJ2-1; TRBD1 matches 10 bases. The CDR3 spans 15 residues. Per germline, CDR1 MNHEY and CDR2 SVGAGI. Trimming cost V 9 bases and J 4 bases; bases outside gene matches: 9.

This chain connects TRBV5-4 to TRBJ2-7; 12 nucleotides line up with TRBD2. Germline-derived CDR1 and CDR2 are SGHNT and YYREEE (reference sequence). The CDR3 has 15 residues. The trim removed 4 bases at V and 1 base at J, leaving 3 bases unmatched. The CDR3: CASSRGTSGSYEQYF. The CDR3 region has the DNA TGTGCCAGCAGCAGGGGGACTAGCGGGTCCTACGAGCAGTACTTC.

The chain has TRBV11-2 and TRBJ2-7; the match to TRBD1 covers 9 bases. Germline CDR1 reads SGHAT; CDR2 reads FQNNGV. This CDR3 has 16 amino acids. V lost 4 bases and J lost 5; bases outside the gene matches: 12. CDR3 DNA sequence: TGTGCCAGCAGCTGGTCATCCGGGACAGGGTCCCACGAGCAGTACTTC. It encodes CASSWSSGTGSHEQYF. The variable domain in full, completed from reference TRBV11-2 and TRBJ2-7, reads EAGVAQSPRYKIIEKRQSVAFWCNPISGHATLYWYQQILGQGPKLLIQFQNNGVVDDSQLPKDRFSAERLKGVDSTLKIQPAKLEDSAVYLCASSWSSGTGSHEQYFGPGTRLTVT.